The rows below give T cell receptor beta chains drawn from one sample of a study of T cell repertoires in cytomegalovirus infection. Which antigens these TCRs recognize remains unknown. TCRdb re-called the reads with MiXCR, one entry per CDR3 protein. Of about half a million distinct CDR3 sequences listed, 30% to 40% were seen once; the top ten hold about a sixth. The source material was cultured PBMCs, sampled from culture after CMV antigen stimulation. Source of these receptors: a human donor in good health (CMV status not recorded). Some clones in this sample may be carry-over from other donors' samples. Each CDR3 is given with its conserved first and last residue. Each record gives: CDR3 length, D gene, clone size, V gene, J gene, CDR3 protein, CDR3 DNA. D genes are given only for firm matches. Some rows have no size entry. The others give once, few or many, or a class for an expanded clone.

CDR3 length: 13; D gene: TRBD2; clone size: NA; V gene: TRBV7-2; J gene: TRBJ2-3; CDR3 protein: CASRTSGGGTQYF; CDR3 DNA: TGTGCCAGCCGCACTAGCGGGGGAGGGACGCAGTATTTT
CDR3 length: 12; D gene: NA; clone size: NA; V gene: TRBV18; J gene: TRBJ1-2; CDR3 protein: CASSPWGNGYTF; CDR3 DNA: TGTGCCAGCTCACCGTGGGGTAACGGCTACACCTTC
CDR3 length: 17; D gene: NA; clone size: few; V gene: TRBV24-1; J gene: TRBJ2-1; CDR3 protein: CATSDLRSTPTDNEQFF; CDR3 DNA: TGTGCCACCAGTGATTTGCGATCGACACCCACTGACAATGAGCAGTTCTTC
CDR3 length: 15; D gene: NA; clone size: few; V gene: TRBV7-2; J gene: TRBJ2-4; CDR3 protein: CASSPVGGAKNIQYF; CDR3 DNA: TGTGCCAGCAGCCCGGTTGGGGGAGCCAAAAACATTCAGTACTTC
CDR3 length: 15; D gene: NA; clone size: NA; V gene: TRBV6-5; J gene: TRBJ1-5; CDR3 protein: CASSPSRGGNQPQHF; CDR3 DNA: TGTGCCAGCAGTCCGAGTAGGGGGGGCAATCAGCCCCAGCATTTT
CDR3 length: 15; D gene: NA; clone size: few; V gene: TRBV24-1; J gene: TRBJ2-1; CDR3 protein: CATSGDSSTYNEQFF; CDR3 DNA: TGTGCCACCAGTGGTGACAGCTCGACCTACAATGAGCAGTTCTTC
CDR3 length: 15; D gene: NA; clone size: NA; V gene: TRBV24-1; J gene: TRBJ2-5; CDR3 protein: CATSEATGPQETQYF; CDR3 DNA: TGTGCCACCAGTGAGGCCACAGGTCCTCAAGAGACCCAGTACTTC
CDR3 length: 16; D gene: NA; clone size: few; V gene: TRBV6-5; J gene: TRBJ2-3; CDR3 protein: CASSYSLEGNYDTQYF; CDR3 DNA: TGTGCCAGCAGTTACTCGTTGGAGGGAAATTACGATACGCAGTATTTT
CDR3 length: 13; D gene: NA; clone size: NA; V gene: TRBV27; J gene: TRBJ2-7; CDR3 protein: CASSNRGFYEQYF; CDR3 DNA: TGTGCCAGCAGTAATAGGGGGTTCTACGAGCAGTACTTC
CDR3 length: 18; D gene: TRBD2; clone size: NA; V gene: TRBV27; J gene: TRBJ2-1; CDR3 protein: CASSLPHGLAGVGNEQFF; CDR3 DNA: TGTGCCAGCAGTTTACCCCATGGACTAGCGGGAGTGGGGAATGAGCAGTTCTTC
CDR3 length: 17; D gene: TRBD1; clone size: NA; V gene: TRBV12-3/TRBV12-4; J gene: TRBJ1-6; CDR3 protein: CASSLQLRGGAESPLHF; CDR3 DNA: TGTGCCAGCAGTTTACAGTTAAGAGGGGGCGCTGAATCACCCCTCCACTTT
CDR3 length: 17; D gene: NA; clone size: few; V gene: TRBV28; J gene: TRBJ2-3; CDR3 protein: CASSLPWALPSTDTQYF; CDR3 DNA: TGTGCCAGCAGTTTACCCTGGGCGCTTCCTAGCACAGATACGCAGTATTTT
CDR3 length: 15; D gene: NA; clone size: NA; V gene: TRBV6-6; J gene: TRBJ2-7; CDR3 protein: CASSYPGSSSYEQYF; CDR3 DNA: TGTGCCAGCAGTTACCCGGGTAGTTCTTCCTACGAGCAGTACTTC
CDR3 length: 15; D gene: TRBD1; clone size: NA; V gene: TRBV12-3/TRBV12-4; J gene: TRBJ2-1; CDR3 protein: CASSSARDRRNEQFF; CDR3 DNA: TGTGCCAGCAGTTCTGCCCGGGACAGGCGGAATGAGCAGTTCTTC
CDR3 length: 16; D gene: TRBD2; clone size: NA; V gene: TRBV4-2; J gene: TRBJ2-1; CDR3 protein: CASSQDLAGGPNEQFF; CDR3 DNA: TGTGCCAGCAGCCAAGATCTAGCGGGAGGGCCCAATGAGCAGTTCTTC
CDR3 length: 16; D gene: TRBD1; clone size: NA; V gene: TRBV6-2/TRBV6-3; J gene: TRBJ2-7; CDR3 protein: CASSRTRQGEIYEQYF; CDR3 DNA: TGTGCCAGCAGTCGTACCCGACAGGGGGAGATATACGAGCAGTACTTC
CDR3 length: 17; D gene: TRBD2; clone size: many; V gene: TRBV7-8; J gene: TRBJ2-7; CDR3 protein: CASSLARWREGSYEQYF; CDR3 DNA: TGTGCCAGCAGCTTAGCGCGGTGGCGGGAGGGCTCCTACGAGCAGTACTTC
CDR3 length: 17; D gene: NA; clone size: few; V gene: TRBV6-2/TRBV6-3; J gene: TRBJ2-1; CDR3 protein: CASSYSIADSSYNEQFF; CDR3 DNA: TGTGCCAGCAGTTATTCTATAGCGGATAGCTCCTACAATGAGCAGTTCTTC
CDR3 length: 13; D gene: TRBD1; clone size: NA; V gene: TRBV7-9; J gene: TRBJ2-5; CDR3 protein: CASSPQGAKTQYF; CDR3 DNA: TGTGCCAGCAGCCCTCAGGGGGCAAAGACCCAGTACTTC
CDR3 length: 16; D gene: TRBD2; clone size: few; V gene: TRBV6-5; J gene: TRBJ2-3; CDR3 protein: CASSYLLAGGTDTQYF; CDR3 DNA: TGTGCCAGCAGTTACCTACTAGCGGGAGGCACCGATACGCAGTATTTT
CDR3 length: 17; D gene: TRBD2; clone size: NA; V gene: TRBV29-1; J gene: TRBJ2-3; CDR3 protein: CSVVTSGRSLPTDTQYF; CDR3 DNA: TGCAGCGTTGTGACTAGCGGGAGGTCACTCCCCACAGATACGCAGTATTTT
CDR3 length: 16; D gene: TRBD1; clone size: many; V gene: TRBV7-2; J gene: TRBJ2-1; CDR3 protein: CASSLGVDRGWNEQFF; CDR3 DNA: TGTGCCAGCAGCTTAGGAGTGGACAGGGGATGGAATGAGCAGTTCTTC
CDR3 length: 14; D gene: NA; clone size: NA; V gene: TRBV12-3/TRBV12-4; J gene: TRBJ2-3; CDR3 protein: CASTRDGPTDTQYF; CDR3 DNA: TGTGCCAGCACCCGGGACGGGCCCACAGATACGCAGTATTTT
CDR3 length: 16; D gene: TRBD2; clone size: NA; V gene: TRBV19; J gene: TRBJ2-1; CDR3 protein: CASTQGLAGGVDEQFF; CDR3 DNA: TGTGCCAGTACCCAGGGACTAGCGGGGGGAGTGGATGAGCAGTTCTTC
CDR3 length: 14; D gene: NA; clone size: NA; V gene: TRBV4-1; J gene: TRBJ1-1; CDR3 protein: CASGTLGGNTEAFF; CDR3 DNA: TGCGCCAGCGGAACGTTAGGTGGGAACACTGAAGCTTTCTTT
CDR3 length: 16; D gene: NA; clone size: many; V gene: TRBV7-8; J gene: TRBJ2-3; CDR3 protein: CASSLGSGVVTDTQYF; CDR3 DNA: TGTGCCAGCAGCTTAGGTTCTGGGGTCGTAACAGATACGCAGTATTTT
CDR3 length: 16; D gene: TRBD1; clone size: NA; V gene: TRBV7-2; J gene: TRBJ2-3; CDR3 protein: CASSSRQGAFADTQYF; CDR3 DNA: TGTGCCAGCAGCTCCCGACAGGGGGCGTTCGCAGATACGCAGTATTTT
CDR3 length: 17; D gene: NA; clone size: many; V gene: TRBV5-6; J gene: TRBJ2-1; CDR3 protein: CASSLGELRLKGQPQFF; CDR3 DNA: TGTGCCAGCAGCTTGGGGGAGTTGCGTCTCAAGGGGCAGCCGCAGTTCTTC
CDR3 length: 14; D gene: NA; clone size: few; V gene: TRBV12-3/TRBV12-4; J gene: TRBJ2-1; CDR3 protein: CASSLFSGTSEQFF; CDR3 DNA: TGTGCCAGCAGTTTGTTTTCGGGGACGAGTGAGCAGTTCTTC
CDR3 length: 16; D gene: TRBD1; clone size: many; V gene: TRBV2; J gene: TRBJ1-2; CDR3 protein: CASSVYLGTGYGGYTF; CDR3 DNA: TGTGCCAGCAGTGTCTACCTCGGGACAGGGTATGGTGGCTACACCTTC
CDR3 length: 14; D gene: NA; clone size: few; V gene: TRBV18; J gene: TRBJ2-2; CDR3 protein: CASSPDRSTGELFF; CDR3 DNA: TGTGCCAGCTCACCCGACAGAAGCACCGGGGAGCTGTTTTTT
CDR3 length: 15; D gene: NA; clone size: few; V gene: TRBV6-2/TRBV6-3; J gene: TRBJ2-1; CDR3 protein: CASSYSVVSRGEQFF; CDR3 DNA: TGTGCCAGCAGTTACTCGGTTGTTTCGCGAGGTGAGCAGTTCTTC
CDR3 length: 15; D gene: TRBD1; clone size: NA; V gene: TRBV14; J gene: TRBJ1-1; CDR3 protein: CASSQRTGLNTEAFF; CDR3 DNA: TGTGCCAGCAGCCAGAGGACAGGCTTGAACACTGAAGCTTTCTTT
CDR3 length: 15; D gene: NA; clone size: NA; V gene: TRBV4-1; J gene: TRBJ2-3; CDR3 protein: CASSQEGASTDTQYF; CDR3 DNA: TGCGCCAGCAGCCAAGAAGGCGCGAGCACAGATACGCAGTATTTT
CDR3 length: 12; D gene: NA; clone size: few; V gene: TRBV7-2; J gene: TRBJ1-2; CDR3 protein: CASSLDGDGYTF; CDR3 DNA: TGTGCCAGCAGCTTAGACGGGGATGGCTACACCTTC
CDR3 length: 15; D gene: NA; clone size: NA; V gene: TRBV4-1; J gene: TRBJ2-1; CDR3 protein: CASSKVPGLYNEQFF; CDR3 DNA: TGCGCCAGCAGCAAAGTCCCTGGATTATACAATGAGCAGTTCTTC
CDR3 length: 12; D gene: NA; clone size: few; V gene: TRBV25-1; J gene: TRBJ2-6; CDR3 protein: CASGRGANVLTF; CDR3 DNA: TGTGCCAGCGGGCGCGGGGCCAACGTCCTGACTTTC
CDR3 length: 12; D gene: NA; clone size: NA; V gene: TRBV6-6; J gene: TRBJ1-5; CDR3 protein: CATQDGVQPQHF; CDR3 DNA: TGTGCCACACAGGACGGGGTTCAGCCCCAGCATTTT
CDR3 length: 19; D gene: NA; clone size: NA; V gene: TRBV4-2; J gene: TRBJ2-1; CDR3 protein: CASSQDKGTTRIVYNEQFF; CDR3 DNA: TGTGCCAGCAGCCAAGATAAAGGGACCACACGGATTGTCTACAATGAGCAGTTCTTC
CDR3 length: 16; D gene: NA; clone size: NA; V gene: TRBV28; J gene: TRBJ2-6; CDR3 protein: CASGRDGRWGANVLTF; CDR3 DNA: TGTGCCAGCGGAAGGGACGGTCGTTGGGGGGCCAACGTCCTGACTTTC
CDR3 length: 14; D gene: NA; clone size: few; V gene: TRBV7-2; J gene: TRBJ2-3; CDR3 protein: CASSPYLETDTQYF; CDR3 DNA: TGTGCCAGCAGCCCCTATCTCGAAACAGATACGCAGTATTTT